One and the same sample provided the 12 T cell receptor beta chains below, sequenced in a study of human T cells and chemical hapten exposure. In TCRdb, the RACE reads were re-called with MiXCR into one record per CDR3 protein. The sample lists around 35,000 distinct CDR3 sequences, around 5% occurring once. Regarding time point: healthy volunteer bleed at 6 weeks. The template was total RNA from unfractionated whole blood. Input material: whole blood. These receptor sequences come from a human donor in good health. Some clones in this sample may be carry-over from other donors' samples.

This clonotype appeared a few times. This chain joins TRBV2 and TRBJ1-4, with TRBD1 matching 7 bases. The ends lost 11 bases at V and 8 bases at J; junction bases unmatched: 14. Germline assignment: CDR1 SNHLY and CDR2 FYNNEI. The CDR3 extends over 14 amino acids. The CDR3 bases are TGTGCCGGGGGAACAGGGGAAGGTCAGGAAAAACTGTTTTTT. Translated: CAGGTGEGQEKLFF.

At least ten counts were recorded for this clonotype. The CDR3 spells CSASGLAGNEQFF. DNA for the CDR3: TGCAGTGCCTCGGGGCTAGCGGGCAATGAGCAGTTCTTC. The J gene is TRBJ2-1, the V gene TRBV20-1, with TRBD2 identical over 8 bases. J gave up 6 bases and V 6 bases, and 7 bases lay outside the gene matches. Germline V gives CDR1 DFQATT, CDR2 SNEGSKA (reference sequence). CDR3 length: 13 amino acids.

Many counts were recorded for this clonotype. The chain links TRBV20-1 to TRBJ1-5; D is possibly TRBD1 (5 bases). V lost 2 bases, J lost 3 bases, and 8 bases lay in between. The CDR3 has 13 amino acids. The germline CDR1 and CDR2 sequences are DFQATT and SNEGSKA (reference sequence). The CDR3 nucleotides read TGCAGTGCTAGACGGGACCTCAATCAGCCCCAGCATTTT. Protein sequence: CSARRDLNQPQHF.

The chain combines TRBV29-1 with TRBJ2-2, with a tentative D call TRBD2 (7 bases). Trimming left V 6 bases short and J 6 bases short, with 14 bases between. CDR3 size: 13 residues. Germline V gene sequence: CDR1 SQVTM, CDR2 ANQGSEA. In nucleotides, the CDR3 is TGCAGCGTGGCCCCGGGGGGCCCCGGGGAGCTGTTTTTT. It specifies CSVAPGGPGELFF.

This clonotype has a count of ten or more. The V and J genes are TRBV20-1 and TRBJ2-7, with 9 bases lining up with TRBD1. J lost 7 bases, V lost 1 base, and 5 bases had no gene match. The CDR3 extends over 13 amino acids. Germline-derived CDR1 and CDR2 are DFQATT and SNEGSKA (reference sequence). The CDR3 nucleotides read TGCAGTGCTAGAGGGGACAGGGTAAGGGAGCAGTACTTC. Residues: CSARGDRVREQYF.

The V and J genes are TRBV18 and TRBJ2-2; a possible D gene is TRBD2 (5 bases). The CDR3 sequence is 15 residues long. V gave up 6 bases and J gave up 5 bases, with 16 bases separating them. Looked up from germline, CDR1 is KGHSH and CDR2 is LQKENI. The CDR3 DNA follows: TGTGCCAGCTCCCCTTGGACTCCAGGAACCGGGGAGCTGTTTTTT. This gives the protein CASSPWTPGTGELFF.

This clonotype was seen many times. The V and J genes are TRBV14 and TRBJ2-7, with unresolved D. The V gene's germline CDR1 is SGHDN and CDR2 FVKESK. This CDR3 contains 12 residues. With 5 bases removed from V and 6 bases from J, the gap between germline ends came to 11 bases. The CDR3 loop reads CASSFIASEQYF. CDR3 nucleotide sequence: TGTGCCAGCAGCTTCATTGCGTCCGAGCAGTACTTC. Using reference TRBV14 and TRBJ2-7 for the parts outside the CDR3, the full variable domain is EAGVTQFPSHSVIEKGQTVTLRCDPISGHDNLYWYRRVMGKEIKFLLHFVKESKQDESGMPNNRFLAERTGGTYSTLKVQPAELEDSGVYFCASSFIASEQYFGPGTRLTVT.

V usage is TRBV28 and J usage is TRBJ1-4; possibly TRBD1 for D (6 bases). This CDR3 is 15 amino acids long. Deletions cut 1 base from V and 7 bases from J, with 13 bases between. Germline CDR1 MDHEN, CDR2 SYDVKM. CDR3 in amino acids: CASSLFGGLGEKLFF. CDR3 sequence (DNA): TGTGCCAGCAGTTTATTCGGGGGCCTTGGTGAAAAACTGTTTTTT.

This clonotype has a count of ten or more. The chain employs TRBV20-1 and TRBJ2-3; D uncertain. CDR1 is DFQATT, CDR2 SNEGSKA, per germline (reference sequence). Trimming pared 7 bases from V and 4 bases from J, leaving 12 bases between. The CDR3 contains 12 residues. CDR3 DNA sequence: TGCAGTGGATTAAGAGGCGCAGATACGCAGTATTTT. Its protein product is CSGLRGADTQYF.

The genes are TRBV5-4 and TRBJ2-7; TRBD2 is a possible D gene (6 bases). With 0 bases removed from V and 3 bases from J, the gap between germline ends came to 16 bases. The germline V gene has CDR1 SGHNT and CDR2 YYREEE (reference sequence). The CDR3 loop spans 16 amino acids. Written as DNA, the CDR3 is TGTGCCAGCAGCTTGGGAGGGGACTTCTCACTCTACGAGCAGTACTTC. Encoded protein: CASSLGGDFSLYEQYF.

This clonotype showed up many times. This sequence joins TRBV7-2 and TRBJ2-5, with D unresolved. The CDR3 covers 12 residues. Trimming removed 5 bases at V and 5 bases at J, with 9 bases between. Per the germline V gene, CDR1 is SGHTA and CDR2 is FQGNSA. CDR3 bases: TGTGCCAGCAGCCAAGGCGCCGAGACCCAGTACTTC. It translates to CASSQGAETQYF.

This clonotype showed up many times. V gene TRBV3-1 combines with J gene TRBJ1-1; D gene unclear. The CDR3 is 14 residues long. Trimming took off 3 bases at V and 3 bases at J, with 11 bases between the two ends. Germline assignment: CDR1 LGHDT and CDR2 YNNKEL (reference sequence). The CDR3 nucleotides read TGTGCCAGCAGCCAGAACGGCCGGGACACTGAAGCTTTCTTT. Encoded protein: CASSQNGRDTEAFF.